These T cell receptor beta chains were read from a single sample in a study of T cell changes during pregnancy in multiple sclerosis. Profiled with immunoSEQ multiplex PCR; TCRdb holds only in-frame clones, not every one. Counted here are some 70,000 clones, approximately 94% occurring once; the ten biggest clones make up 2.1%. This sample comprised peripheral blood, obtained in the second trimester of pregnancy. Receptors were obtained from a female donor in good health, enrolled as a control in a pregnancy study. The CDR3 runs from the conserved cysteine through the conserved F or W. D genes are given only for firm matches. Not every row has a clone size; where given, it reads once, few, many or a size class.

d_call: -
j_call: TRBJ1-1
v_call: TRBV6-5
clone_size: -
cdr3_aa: CASSYSSGLNTEAFF
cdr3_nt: TGTGCCAGCAGTTACTCATCAGGGCTGAACACTGAAGCTTTCTTT

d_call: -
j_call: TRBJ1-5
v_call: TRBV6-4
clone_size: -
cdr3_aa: CASSETLGSQPQHF
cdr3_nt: TGTGCCAGCAGTGAGACTCTGGGGAGTCAGCCCCAGCATTTT

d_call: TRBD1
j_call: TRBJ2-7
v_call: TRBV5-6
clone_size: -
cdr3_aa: CASSSDPDRAYEQYF
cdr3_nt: TGTGCCAGCAGCTCCGACCCTGACAGGGCATACGAGCAGTACTTC

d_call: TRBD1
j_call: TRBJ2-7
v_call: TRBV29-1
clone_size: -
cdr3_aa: CSAGDRGNSYEQYF
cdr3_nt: TGCAGCGCTGGAGACAGGGGGAACTCCTACGAGCAGTACTTC

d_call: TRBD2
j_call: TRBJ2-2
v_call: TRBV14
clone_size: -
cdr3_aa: CASSLAGGPRTGELFF
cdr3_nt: TGTGCCAGCAGTCTAGCGGGGGGGCCGAGAACCGGGGAGCTGTTTTTT

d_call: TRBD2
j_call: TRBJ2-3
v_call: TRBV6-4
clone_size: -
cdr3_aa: CASSEAGGSTDTQYF
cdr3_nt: TGTGCCAGCAGTGAGGCGGGGGGGAGCACAGATACGCAGTATTTT

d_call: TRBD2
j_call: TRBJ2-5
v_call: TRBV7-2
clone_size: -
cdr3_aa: CASSLESLAGGHIQETQYF
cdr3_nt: TGTGCCAGCAGCTTAGAGTCGCTAGCGGGGGGCCACATCCAAGAGACCCAGTACTTC

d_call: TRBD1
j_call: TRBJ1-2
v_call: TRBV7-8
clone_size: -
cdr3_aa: CAVTQDRPNYGYTF
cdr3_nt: TGTGCCGTCACCCAGGACAGGCCTAACTATGGCTACACCTTC

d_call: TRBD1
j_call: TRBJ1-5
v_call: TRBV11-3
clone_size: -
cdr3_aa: CASSPDRAPNQPQHF
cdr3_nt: TGTGCCAGCAGCCCGGACAGGGCGCCCAATCAGCCCCAGCATTTT

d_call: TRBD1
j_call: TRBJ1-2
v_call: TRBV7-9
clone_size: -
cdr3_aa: CASSQGGRGYGYTF
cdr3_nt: TGTGCCAGCAGCCAAGGGGGCAGGGGGTATGGCTACACCTTC

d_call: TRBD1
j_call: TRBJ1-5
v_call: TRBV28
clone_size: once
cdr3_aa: CATSVKTGRLQPQHF
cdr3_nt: TGTGCCACCTCGGTAAAGACAGGGCGACTTCAGCCCCAGCATTTT

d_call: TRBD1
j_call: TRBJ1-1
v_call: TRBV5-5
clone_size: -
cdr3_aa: CASRGGTGYPTMNTEAFF
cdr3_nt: TGTGCCAGCAGGGGGGGGACAGGGTACCCGACCATGAACACTGAAGCTTTCTTT

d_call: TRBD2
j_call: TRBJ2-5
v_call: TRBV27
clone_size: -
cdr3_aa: CASSPGWALAGETQYF
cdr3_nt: TGTGCCAGCAGTCCAGGATGGGCACTAGCGGGAGAGACCCAGTACTTC

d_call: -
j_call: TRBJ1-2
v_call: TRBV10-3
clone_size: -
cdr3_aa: CAISGTDEGGYTF
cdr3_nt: TGTGCCATCAGTGGGACAGACGAGGGCGGCTACACCTTC

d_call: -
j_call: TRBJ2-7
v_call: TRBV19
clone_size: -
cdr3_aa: CASSIDWAGTASYEQYF
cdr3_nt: TGTGCCAGTAGTATAGATTGGGCGGGGACAGCCTCCTACGAGCAGTACTTC

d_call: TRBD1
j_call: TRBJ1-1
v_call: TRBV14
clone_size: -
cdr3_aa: CASSQVQGASTEAFF
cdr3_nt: TGTGCCAGCAGCCAGGTCCAGGGGGCGAGCACTGAAGCTTTCTTT

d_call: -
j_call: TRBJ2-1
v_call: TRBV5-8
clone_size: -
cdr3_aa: CASRVIEGEQFF
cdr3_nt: TGTGCCAGCAGGGTTATTGAGGGTGAGCAGTTCTTC

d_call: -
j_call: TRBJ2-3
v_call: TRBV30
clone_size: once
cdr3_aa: CAWSIQGGSDTQYF
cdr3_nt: TGTGCCTGGAGTATTCAGGGGGGATCAGATACGCAGTATTTT

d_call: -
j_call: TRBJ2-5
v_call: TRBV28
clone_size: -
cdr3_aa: CASGGQTQETQYF
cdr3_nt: TGTGCCAGCGGTGGACAGACACAAGAGACCCAGTACTTC

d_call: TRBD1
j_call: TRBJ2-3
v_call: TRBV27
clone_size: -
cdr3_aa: CASSDREDVSGTQYF
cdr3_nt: TGTGCCAGCAGTGACAGGGAAGATGTAAGTGGGACGCAGTATTTT

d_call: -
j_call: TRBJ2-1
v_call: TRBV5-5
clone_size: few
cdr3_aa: CASSLLIGGGGNEQFF
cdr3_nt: TGTGCCAGCAGCTTGCTCATCGGGGGCGGGGGTAATGAGCAGTTCTTC

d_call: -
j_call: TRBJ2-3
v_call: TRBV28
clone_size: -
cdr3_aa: CASSAPTGTQYF
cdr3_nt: TGTGCCAGCAGCGCGCCGACAGGTACGCAGTATTTT

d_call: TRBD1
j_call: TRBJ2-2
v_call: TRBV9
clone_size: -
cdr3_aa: CASSVQTGADGELFF
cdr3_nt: TGTGCCAGCAGCGTCCAGACAGGGGCGGACGGGGAGCTGTTTTTT

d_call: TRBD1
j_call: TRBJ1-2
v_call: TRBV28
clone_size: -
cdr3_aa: CASSYRGGYGYTF
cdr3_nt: TGTGCCAGCAGTTACAGGGGGGGGTATGGCTACACCTTC

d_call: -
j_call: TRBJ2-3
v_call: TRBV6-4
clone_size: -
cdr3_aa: CASSDSIQTSTDTQYF
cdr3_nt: TGTGCCAGCAGTGACTCGATTCAGACTAGCACAGATACGCAGTATTTT

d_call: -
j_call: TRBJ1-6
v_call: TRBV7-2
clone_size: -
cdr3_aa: CASTLVLGARSPLHF
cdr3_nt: TGTGCCAGCACCCTCGTATTAGGGGCAAGGTCACCCCTCCACTTT

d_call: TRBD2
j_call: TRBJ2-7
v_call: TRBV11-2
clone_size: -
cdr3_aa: CASSLVGGGTEQYF
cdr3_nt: TGTGCCAGCAGCTTAGTTGGGGGGGGAACGGAGCAGTACTTC

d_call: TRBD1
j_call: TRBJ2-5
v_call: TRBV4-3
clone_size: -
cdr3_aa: CASSQEVSGPGGETQYF
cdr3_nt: TGCGCCAGCAGCCAAGAGGTTTCCGGGCCAGGGGGCGAGACCCAGTACTTC